This T cell receptor (beta chain) was recorded in a study of cytomegalovirus exposure and HLA in healthy donors (dated by TCRdb to the late 2010s). A note on the overall study: An earlier analysis of 587 of the donors reported 250 to 350 Gb of sequence data and 95 million to 130 million unique TCR beta sequences obtained from roughly 180 million T cells. An early release covering about 600 HLA-typed donors comprised about 300 gigabases of sequencing data and 85 million to 100 million unique TCR sequences. Among the approximately 400 genotyped donors, about 85% belonged to the genetic ancestry cluster associated with self-reported Caucasian donors. The study was designed to test whether signatures of past pathogen exposure could be identified by cataloging public T cell receptors. The study used immunosequencing to profile the T cell repertoires of around 600 subjects and linked those repertoires to cytomegalovirus serostatus. A separate validation cohort of over 95 different subjects was used in addition to the roughly 640-subject first cohort. To predict cytomegalovirus infection status, the study brought together high-throughput TCR immunosequencing, statistical association of individual TCRs with disease status, and machine learning. To study patterns of TCR occurrence, a later analysis re-analyzed previously published TCR beta repertoires from hundreds of donors and added high-resolution HLA genotyping. In the later analysis, no new phenotypic data were used to find candidate immune exposures; instead, reliance was placed on TCR beta sequences and their occurrence across donors. An earlier analysis of roughly 580 of the donors used high-throughput TCR beta sequencing to judge whether each TCR beta V gene segment behaved as functional or pseudogenic. Donor age, sex, ethnicity and CMV serostatus were compiled together with the repertoire data. A later genetic analysis used genome-wide SNP genotypes for about three fifths of the 666 donors, treating that subset as a discovery cohort. Every repertoire in the discovery cohort had been generated on one and the same sequencing platform. Both class I and class II loci were covered by HLA typing, at four-digit resolution. The number of typed donors differed by locus: about 620-630 for A, B, C, DRB1 and DQB1; some 500 for DQA1; 606 for DPA1; and roughly 450 for DPB1. Roughly five DR-DQ haplotypes were handled as single units for association and clustering because linkage in the cohort was strong. Among some 400 genotyped donors of the cohort, an average of about 220,000 unique TCR beta nucleotide sequences was sequenced per donor, of which 15% to 20% were non-productive.

The germline V gene gives CDR1 as MGHRA and CDR2 as YSYEKL. V drops 6 bases and J drops 4 bases, leaving 12 bases in between. Its CDR3 holds 13 amino acids, cysteine through phenylalanine. Only the CDR3 part of the read is kept: 39 bases, read in frame from the first base. In total, 630 or so healthy bone marrow donors made up the cohort. At the time of sampling, every cohort member was nominally healthy, though immune exposures that went unrecorded were likely present. The donor was CMV seropositive and was included in the group of approximately 310 seropositive cohort members. A peripheral blood sample was provided by each donor, and peripheral blood mononuclear cells were used for TCR beta sequencing. Genomic DNA extraction from the blood cell samples was performed with the Qiagen DNeasy Blood Extraction Kit. The library was produced with the immunoSEQ multiplex PCR assay. For the multiplex PCR, a mixture combining 60 forward primers for TCR Vbeta segments and 13 reverse primers for TCR Jbeta segments was used. Amplification of the CDR3 region of rearranged TCR beta genes was performed with a multiplex PCR assay on genomic DNA. On the Illumina HiSeq System, the amplified TCR beta libraries were sequenced as 87-base-pair reads. Under the source paper's analysis protocol: Across the roughly 670 repertoires, a later analysis counted roughly 84 million unique TCR beta chains, some 11 million of which were shared by at least two donors. A nearest-neighbor algorithm error-corrected the raw reads and collapsed the reads into unique sequences, merging closely related sequences to remove PCR and sequencing errors. CDR3 sequences were aligned to IMGT reference sequences to assign V, D and J gene segments. For a sequence to be retained, at least a six-nucleotide match to both a V gene segment and a J gene segment was required. Rearrangements were classified as productive when the CDR3 lacked stop codons and remained in frame with V and J, and all other rearrangements were classified as non-productive. CDR3 was defined by IMGT convention, running from the second conserved V-encoded cysteine to the conserved J-encoded phenylalanine. The earlier analysis of about 610 of the donors excluded sequences that lacked an unambiguous match to a single V gene segment. In an earlier analysis of 587 of the donors, a V segment was called functional when productive rearrangements were above 56.7%, and segregating when the standard deviation between donors exceeded 5%. A statistical classification framework was developed to diagnose cytomegalovirus status using the catalog of TCR beta chain sequences. In a later analysis, V and J genes were assigned by comparing TCR nucleotide sequences against IMGT/GENE-DB human TR gene sequences. Using the TCRdist pipeline, a later analysis assigned CDR3 sequences along with most-parsimonious VDJ recombination scenarios. In a later analysis, each TCR beta chain was defined by its CDR3 amino acid sequence together with its V-gene family, and reads lacking a unique V-gene family were excluded. To address suspected cross-contamination and a sequencing artifact, a later analysis removed 592 highly shared, low-generation-probability nucleotide sequences. In a later analysis, a clonal expansion index for each public chain was calculated from normalized within-repertoire ranks of inferred template counts. Generation probabilities in a later analysis came from a VDJ recombination model fitted to out-of-frame rearrangements, and those results were checked against IGoR. Hypergeometric tests were used in a later analysis to score TCR-TCR, TCR-HLA and TCR-CMV co-occurrence, with a repertoire-size bias correction applied to the TCR pairs. A later analysis estimated false discovery rates by permuting HLA or CMV assignments 20 times. A later analysis grouped co-occurring TCRs with DBSCAN, adding TCRdist sequence similarity when clustering within HLA-allele-positive subsets. For co-occurrence clustering, repertoires with fewer than 30,000 or more than 120,000 public chains were excluded, along with roughly five repertoires with anomalous nucleotide sharing. TCRdb's version of the immuneACCESS table is confined to in-frame rearrangements and falls short of the full clone set. An unresolved V gene accounts for under half of the shortfall where checked; the remainder is of unknown origin. D and trimming were read from the DNA, whereas the V and J calls and clone size are those reported in that table. Within this sample are 100,000 to 150,000 clones, with 65% to 80% of them counted one time only. The ten largest account for approximately 13% of the sample.

About this clone: The antigen it recognizes is unknown. One base away there is no much larger clone; base qualities are not given.

Points the paper makes about the study in general: CMV serostatus was the only immune exposure information available for the cohort. A few of the identified cytomegalovirus-associated TCR beta chains were confirmed in vitro to be specific for cytomegalovirus antigens. At a false discovery rate of 0.05, a later analysis linked 15,000 to 20,000 TCR beta sequences to specific HLA alleles. Because some donors lacked HLA typing at each locus, the association tests relied only on the typed subset. According to a later analysis, TCR association rates differed among HLA loci, with DRB1 alleles showing the most associated TCRs and HLA-C alleles showing the fewest. In both the original and validation cohorts, the classifier was reported to diagnose cytomegalovirus status with high specificity and sensitivity. Several of the top co-occurrence clusters appeared to be linked to parvovirus B19, influenza, CMV and Epstein-Barr virus, according to a later analysis. Across donors, most TCR sequences were observed very rarely, whereas some public TCRs were present in many individuals. Some IMGT-functional V segments, including TRBV6-2 and TRBV6-3, could not be told apart with the 87-base-pair reads, so those segments were excluded. The authors suggested that the approach could potentially be generalized to other disease states and immunological phenotypes. A further reported finding was that TCR beta sequences accurately predicted the HLA-A and HLA-B alleles for most subjects in the first cohort. Strong co-occurrence of HLA alleles, especially DR and DQ, made assigning TCR associations to individual alleles difficult. A total of around 150 TCR beta chains were listed by the study as associated with cytomegalovirus. Broadly in line with IMGT annotations, most TCR beta V segments showed up in productive rearrangements about 87% or about 30% of the time in an earlier analysis of 587 of the donors. A later genetic analysis associated a missense DCLRE1C variant with V-gene and J-gene trimming of TCR beta chains, and an independent cohort replicated the association. Compared with the approximately 670-donor mean, donors in an Asian-associated ancestry cluster had fewer N-insertions in productive TCRs, according to a later genetic analysis. Because counts were too low, roughly 17 rarely observed V segments, including chromosome 9 orphons, were left out of the earlier analysis of over 550 of the donors. Most CMV-associated TCR beta chains appeared to be HLA-restricted in a later analysis, and the HLA associations seemed to be driven largely by CMV exposure. Linkage disequilibrium might explain the correlated functional status among segregating V segments, but an unknown experimental factor could not be ruled out. A group of highly shared sequence variants was considered likely to be a technical artifact of the sequencing pipeline. In a later analysis, HLA-associated TCR beta chains were found to be more clonally expanded and to have lower generation probabilities than equally common non-associated chains. Sequencing depth was assumed to be roughly uniform across donors in the presence/absence analyses, though that assumption may not hold. This cohort had only TCR beta chains sequenced, and the lack of alpha or paired-chain data limited which features could be detected.

The material sequenced was PBMCs. The TCR was taken from a woman aged 55 to 70 in good health and CMV-seropositive. The chain is encoded by TRBV4-1 joined to TRBJ2-5; possibly the D gene is TRBD2, per 5 matching bases. The CDR3 region reads CASSSSGSETQYF. The sequenced DNA is TGCGCCAGCAGTTCCTCGGGGTCAGAGACCCAGTACTTC.